The rows below give T cell receptor beta chains drawn from one sample of a study of blood T cell repertoires in COVID-19. The data were produced by immunoSEQ multiplex PCR, yet TCRdb's version contains in-frame clones alone and is incomplete. The sample includes about 89,000 clones, less than 80% of them seen just once. Specimen: peripheral blood. These receptors originate from a woman of 80 years or more with acute or convalescent COVID-19. The CDR3 runs from the conserved cysteine through the conserved F or W. The D gene is left open where the match is weak. A clone size is listed for some rows: how often the clone was seen (once, few, many), or a class if it is expanded.

TGTGCCAGCAGTTACGATCGGGGGAGGACTGAAGCTTTCTTT,CASSYDRGRTEAFF,TRBV6-2/TRBV6-3,14,.,.,TRBJ1-1
TGTGCCAGCAGCCCGGGGGGGGCAGGAAACACCATATATTTT,CASSPGGAGNTIYF,TRBV7-3,14,.,.,TRBJ1-3
TGTGCCAGCAGTTTAACTACCGGGACAGGCAGTAGGCCCCAGCATTTT,CASSLTTGTGSRPQHF,TRBV28,16,TRBD1,.,TRBJ1-5
TGTGCCAGCAGCGTTACGCAGGGCTCTCAAGAGACCCAGTACTTC,CASSVTQGSQETQYF,TRBV9,15,.,.,TRBJ2-5
TGTGCCAGCAGGGAGGGAATGAACACTGAAGCTTTCTTT,CASREGMNTEAFF,TRBV5-4,13,.,.,TRBJ1-1
TGTGCCAGCAGACGCCAACCCAGCTACGAGCAGTACTTC,CASRRQPSYEQYF,TRBV5-8,13,.,.,TRBJ2-7
TGTGCCAGCAGATCCTACAGGGAAGGCTACACCTTC,CASRSYREGYTF,TRBV6-6,12,.,few,TRBJ1-2
TGTGCCAGCAGGAAGGGGCCCGACTATGGCTACACCTTC,CASRKGPDYGYTF,TRBV27,13,.,few,TRBJ1-2
TGTGCCAGCAGTGAAGCGGGCGGGGGGGTAGATACGCAGTATTTT,CASSEAGGGVDTQYF,TRBV6-1,15,TRBD2,.,TRBJ2-3
TGCGCCAGCAGCCCAGGACAGGGGAACTATGGCTACACCTTC,CASSPGQGNYGYTF,TRBV5-1,14,TRBD1,once,TRBJ1-2